These 13 T cell receptor beta chains share one sample of origin, sequenced in a study of T cells after yellow fever vaccination. Using its own MiXCR run on the 5' RACE reads, TCRdb lists one record per CDR3 protein. The data show hundreds of thousands of distinct CDR3 sequences, roughly 14% seen once. The input for sequencing was PBMCs, taken on the day of the yellow fever booster vaccination. The receptors here all came from a man younger than 40 who received the YFV17D yellow fever vaccine.

This clonotype came up a few times. The chain combines TRBV5-1 with TRBJ2-7; D might be TRBD1 (5 bases). CDR1 is SGHRS and CDR2 is YFSETQ in the germline V gene. The V end was cut by 4 bases, the J end by 2 bases, with 16 bases between. This CDR3 has 15 amino acids. CDR3 DNA sequence: TGCGCCAGCAGCCCGGACCTCCGACAGACCTACGAGCAGTACTTC. Its protein product is CASSPDLRQTYEQYF.

This clonotype occurred a few times. The rearrangement joins TRBV5-8 to TRBJ1-5; no definite D call. The CDR3 runs 15 residues. Trimming shortened V by 2 bases and J by 2 bases, and 11 bases separated the two germline ends. Germline loops: CDR1 SGHTS, CDR2 YDEGEE. The CDR3 protein is CASSFITGGNQPQHF. DNA of the CDR3: TGTGCCAGCAGCTTTATAACTGGGGGCAATCAGCCCCAGCATTTT. Together with reference TRBV5-8 and TRBJ1-5, the CDR3 gives the full variable domain: EAGVTQSPTHLIKTRGQQATLRCSPISGHTSVYWYQQALGLGLQFLLWYDEGEERNRGNFPPRFSGRQFPNYSSELNVNALELEDSALYLCASSFITGGNQPQHFGDGTRLSIL.

The rearrangement joins TRBV28 to TRBJ1-5; D is unresolved. V was trimmed by 6 bases and J by 0 bases, leaving 6 bases between them. The V gene's germline CDR1 is MDHEN and CDR2 SYDVKM. CDR3 size: 13 residues. CDR3 amino acids: CASSWNSNQPQHF. CDR3 coding DNA: TGTGCCAGCAGCTGGAATAGCAATCAGCCCCAGCATTTT.

The chain links TRBV6-1 to TRBJ1-6; maybe TRBD1 (5 bases). CDR1 is MNHNS and CDR2 is SASEGT in the germline V gene. Trimming cost V 5 bases and J 6 bases, with 14 bases left between them. The CDR3 has 15 amino acids. This chain's CDR3 is CASSRGGATNSPLHF. CDR3 DNA: TGTGCCAGCAGTCGGGGGGGAGCTACTAATTCACCCCTCCACTTT.

Only one count was recorded for this clonotype. At one end, the junction sequence differs from germline, possibly due to a read error. The chain uses TRBV20-1 and TRBJ2-2, with TRBD2 matching over 9 bases. The length of the CDR3 is 16 residues. The germline V gene has CDR1 DFQATT and CDR2 SNEGSKA (reference sequence). CDR3 loop: CCANQAGGLNTGELFF. The CDR3 nucleotides read TGCTGTGCTAACCAAGCGGGAGGCTTGAACACCGGGGAGCTGTTTTTT.

The rearrangement uses TRBV7-9 and TRBJ1-4; 8 bases map to TRBD1. The CDR3 runs to 14 residues. Per germline, CDR1 SEHNR and CDR2 FQNEAQ (reference sequence). V lost 6 bases and J lost 6; bases outside the gene matches: 6. CDR3 sequence: CASSTGQGHEKLFF. The CDR3 DNA sequence: TGTGCCAGCAGTACCGGACAGGGACATGAAAAACTGTTTTTT.

The chain recombines TRBV9 with TRBJ2-7; no definite D call. V lost 4 bases and J 4 bases, leaving 12 bases between the germline ends. There are 13 residues in the CDR3. Germline values: CDR1 SGDLS, CDR2 YYNGEE. The CDR3 region is CASSPPFTYEQYF. The DNA of the CDR3 is TGTGCCAGCAGCCCACCTTTTACTTACGAGCAGTACTTC.

This clonotype has just a few counts. The CDR3: CAISGGREGEQYF. The DNA of the CDR3 is TGTGCCATCAGTGGGGGCAGGGAGGGCGAGCAGTACTTC. J is TRBJ2-7 and V is TRBV10-3; TRBD2 agrees at 7 bases. The V segment lost 4 bases and the J segment 6 bases; nucleotides outside the gene matches: 6. CDR1 and CDR2 (germline): ENHRY, SYGVKD. This CDR3 spans 13 amino acids.

This clonotype was seen only a few times. The V call is TRBV6-2 or TRBV6-3, the J call TRBJ2-7; perhaps TRBD2 as D (6 bases). The length of the CDR3 is 15 residues. Germline assignment: CDR1 MNHEY and CDR2 SVGEGT. The V gene lost 0 bases and the J gene lost 0 bases, with 9 bases spanning the gap. The CDR3 region has the DNA TGTGCCAGCAGTTACTCAAAGACTAGCTCCTACGAGCAGTACTTC. Encoded protein: CASSYSKTSSYEQYF.

This clonotype was seen a handful of times. The chain has TRBV28 and TRBJ2-3, with TRBD2 matching over 8 bases. The V and J ends lost 10 bases and 3 bases, in that order; junction bases with no gene match: 12. The CDR3 totals 15 residues. The germline CDR1 and CDR2 sequences are MDHEN and SYDVKM. CDR3 in amino acids: CAITRAGGSTDTQYF. The CDR3 region has the DNA TGTGCCATCACACGGGCGGGAGGTTCGACAGATACGCAGTATTTT.

This clonotype was seen more than once but under ten times. This chain links TRBV20-1 with TRBJ2-1; 10 nucleotides align to TRBD2. The V and J ends lost 2 bases and 0 bases, in that order; junction bases with no gene match: 7. Germline V lookup: CDR1 DFQATT, CDR2 SNEGSKA (reference sequence). The CDR3 is made up of 17 amino acids. The CDR3 DNA reads TGCAGTGCTAGACGACTAGCGGGTTCGAGCTCCTACAATGAGCAGTTCTTC. It specifies CSARRLAGSSSYNEQFF.

The table lists this clonotype with a few counts. V and J are TRBV7-3 and TRBJ2-3; 11 nucleotides match TRBD2. V dropped 5 bases and J dropped 6; count of bases not matched to a gene: 7. The germline CDR1 and CDR2 sequences are SGHTA and FQGTGA. The CDR3 spans 15 residues. In DNA, the CDR3 is TGTGCCAGCAGCGCCACTAGCGGGAGACTCGATACGCAGTATTTT. Translation gives CASSATSGRLDTQYF.

This clonotype has just a few counts. The chain carries TRBV6-5 and TRBJ2-5; D not certain. The CDR3 covers 12 residues. The germline V gene has CDR1 MNHEY and CDR2 SVGAGI. Trimming stripped 7 bases from V and 5 bases from J, with 11 bases between. The CDR3 loop reads CASKDDRETQYF. Here the CDR3 DNA reads TGTGCCAGCAAGGACGACCGGGAGACCCAGTACTTC.